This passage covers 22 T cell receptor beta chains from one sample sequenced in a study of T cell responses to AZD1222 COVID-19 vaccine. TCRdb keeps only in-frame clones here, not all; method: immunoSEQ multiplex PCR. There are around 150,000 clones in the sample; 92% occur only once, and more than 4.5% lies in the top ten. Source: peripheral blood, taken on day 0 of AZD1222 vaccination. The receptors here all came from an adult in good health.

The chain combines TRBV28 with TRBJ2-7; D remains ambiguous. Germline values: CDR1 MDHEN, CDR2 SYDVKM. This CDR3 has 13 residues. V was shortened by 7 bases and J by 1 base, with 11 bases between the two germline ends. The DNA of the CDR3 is TGTGCCAGCATGCCAGGCACATCCTACGAGCAGTACTTC. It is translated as CASMPGTSYEQYF.

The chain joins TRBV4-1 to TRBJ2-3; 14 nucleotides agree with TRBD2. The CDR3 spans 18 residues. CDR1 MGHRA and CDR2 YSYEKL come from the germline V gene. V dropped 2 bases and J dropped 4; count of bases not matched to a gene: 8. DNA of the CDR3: TGCGCCAGCAGCCAACGGACTAGCGGGGGGTTAAGGGCAGATACGCAGTATTTT. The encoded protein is CASSQRTSGGLRADTQYF.

In DNA form, the CDR3 reads TGCGCCAGCAGCAGGGGACAGACGAACACTGAAGCTTTCTTT. Its translation is CASSRGQTNTEAFF. V gene TRBV5-1 combines with J gene TRBJ1-1; TRBD1 matches 7 bases. There are 14 residues in the CDR3. V was clipped by 4 bases and J by 1 base; unmatched bases: 4. Germline CDR1 is SGHRS and CDR2 is YFSETQ. Drawing the rest from reference TRBV5-1 and TRBJ1-1, the complete variable domain is KAGVTQTPRYLIKTRGQQVTLSCSPISGHRSVSWYQQTPGQGLQFLFEYFSETQRNKGNFPGRFSGRQFSNSRSEMNVSTLELGDSALYLCASSRGQTNTEAFFGQGTRLTVV.

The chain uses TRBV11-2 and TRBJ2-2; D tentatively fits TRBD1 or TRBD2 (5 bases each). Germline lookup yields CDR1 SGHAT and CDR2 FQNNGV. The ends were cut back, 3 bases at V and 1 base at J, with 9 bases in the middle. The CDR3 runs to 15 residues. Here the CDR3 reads CASSLGVLNTGELFF. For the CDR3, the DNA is TGTGCCAGCAGCTTGGGGGTCTTGAACACCGGGGAGCTGTTTTTT.

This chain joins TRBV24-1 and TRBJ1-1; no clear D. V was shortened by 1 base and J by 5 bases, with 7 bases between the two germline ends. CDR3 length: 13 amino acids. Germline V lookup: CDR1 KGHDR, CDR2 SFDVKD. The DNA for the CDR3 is TGTGCCACCAGTGATTTCCGGGAAACTGAAGCTTTCTTT. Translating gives CATSDFRETEAFF.

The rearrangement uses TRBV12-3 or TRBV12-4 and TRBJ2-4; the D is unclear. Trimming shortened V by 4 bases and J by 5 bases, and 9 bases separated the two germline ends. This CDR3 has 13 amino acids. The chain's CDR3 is CASSSGIQNIQYF. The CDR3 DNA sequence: TGTGCCAGCAGTTCTGGGATACAAAACATTCAGTACTTC.

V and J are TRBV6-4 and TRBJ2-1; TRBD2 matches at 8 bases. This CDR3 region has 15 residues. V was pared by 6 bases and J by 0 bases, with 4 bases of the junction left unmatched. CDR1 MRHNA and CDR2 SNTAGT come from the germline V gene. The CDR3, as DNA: TGTGCCAGCAGAGAAGCGGGAGCCTCCTACAATGAGCAGTTCTTC. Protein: CASREAGASYNEQFF.

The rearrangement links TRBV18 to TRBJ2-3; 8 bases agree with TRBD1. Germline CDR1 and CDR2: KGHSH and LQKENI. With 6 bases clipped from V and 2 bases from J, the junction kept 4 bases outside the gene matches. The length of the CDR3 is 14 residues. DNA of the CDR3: TGTGCCAGCTCCGGCAGGGGGCACACAGATACGCAGTATTTT. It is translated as CASSGRGHTDTQYF.

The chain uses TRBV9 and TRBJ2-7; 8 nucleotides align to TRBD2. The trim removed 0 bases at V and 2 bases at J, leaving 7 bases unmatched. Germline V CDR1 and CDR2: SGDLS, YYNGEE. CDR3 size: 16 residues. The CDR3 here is CASSVGSERETYEQYF. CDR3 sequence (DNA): TGTGCCAGCAGCGTAGGGTCAGAGCGGGAGACCTACGAGCAGTACTTC.

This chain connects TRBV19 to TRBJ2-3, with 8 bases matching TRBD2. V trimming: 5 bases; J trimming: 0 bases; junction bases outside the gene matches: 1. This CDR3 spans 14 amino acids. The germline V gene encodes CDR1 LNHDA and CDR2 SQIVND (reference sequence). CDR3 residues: CASSRGGSTDTQYF. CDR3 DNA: TGTGCCAGTAGTCGGGGGGGGAGCACAGATACGCAGTATTTT. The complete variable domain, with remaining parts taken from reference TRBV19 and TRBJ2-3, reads DGGITQSPKYLFRKEGQNVTLSCEQNLNHDAMYWYRQDPGQGLRLIYYSQIVNDFQKGDIAEGYSVSREKKESFPLTVTSAQKNPTAFYLCASSRGGSTDTQYFGPGTRLTVL.

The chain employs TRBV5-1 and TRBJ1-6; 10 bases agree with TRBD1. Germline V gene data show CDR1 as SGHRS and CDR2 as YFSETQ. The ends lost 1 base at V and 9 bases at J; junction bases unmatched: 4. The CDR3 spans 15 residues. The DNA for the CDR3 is TGCGCCAGCAGCTTGACCGACAGGGGGCTTTCACCCCTCCACTTT. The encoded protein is CASSLTDRGLSPLHF.

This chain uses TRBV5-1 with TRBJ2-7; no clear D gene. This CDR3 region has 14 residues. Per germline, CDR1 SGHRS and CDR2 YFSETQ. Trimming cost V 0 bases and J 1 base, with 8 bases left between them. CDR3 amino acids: CASSLEGISYEQYF. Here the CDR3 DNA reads TGCGCCAGCAGCTTGGAAGGGATTTCCTACGAGCAGTACTTC.

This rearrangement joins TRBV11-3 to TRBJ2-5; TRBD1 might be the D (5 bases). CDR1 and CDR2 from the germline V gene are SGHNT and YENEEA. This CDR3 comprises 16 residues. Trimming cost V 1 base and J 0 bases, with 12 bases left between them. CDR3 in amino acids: CASSLGGRSYQETQYF. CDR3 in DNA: TGTGCCAGCAGCTTAGGGGGCAGATCTTACCAAGAGACCCAGTACTTC.

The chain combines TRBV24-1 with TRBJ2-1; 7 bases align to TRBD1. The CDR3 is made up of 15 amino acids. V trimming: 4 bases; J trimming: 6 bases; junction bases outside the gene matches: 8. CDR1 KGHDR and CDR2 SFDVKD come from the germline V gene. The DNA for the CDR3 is TGTGCCACCAGTGAACCTACGGACAGGTTCAATGAGCAGTTCTTC. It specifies CATSEPTDRFNEQFF.

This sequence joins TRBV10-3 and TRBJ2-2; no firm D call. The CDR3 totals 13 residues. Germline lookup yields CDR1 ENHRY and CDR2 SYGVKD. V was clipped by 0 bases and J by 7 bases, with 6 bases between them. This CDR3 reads CAISESYDGELFF. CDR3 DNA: TGTGCCATCAGTGAGTCTTATGACGGGGAGCTGTTTTTT.

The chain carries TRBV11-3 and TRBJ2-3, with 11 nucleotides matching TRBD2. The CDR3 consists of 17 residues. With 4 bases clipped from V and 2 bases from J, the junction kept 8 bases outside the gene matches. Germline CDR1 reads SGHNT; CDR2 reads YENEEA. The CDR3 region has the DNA TGTGCCAGCAGCTCCAGCCCGACTAGCGGGATCACAGATACGCAGTATTTT. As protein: CASSSSPTSGITDTQYF.

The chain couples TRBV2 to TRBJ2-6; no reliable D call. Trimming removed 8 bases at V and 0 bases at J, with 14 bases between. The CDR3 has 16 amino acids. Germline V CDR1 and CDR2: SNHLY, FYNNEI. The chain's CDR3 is CASQRAGNSGANVLTF. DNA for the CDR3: TGTGCCAGCCAACGGGCCGGCAACTCTGGGGCCAACGTCCTGACTTTC.

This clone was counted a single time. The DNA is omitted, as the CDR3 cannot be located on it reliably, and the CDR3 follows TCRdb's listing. This CDR3 reads CASSTSTGDEQFF. The chain joins TRBV6-5 to TRBJ2-1; the D segment call TRBD2 is taken from the table without a DNA check. The germline gives CDR1 MNHEY, CDR2 SVGAGI. The CDR3 length is 13 residues, termini included.

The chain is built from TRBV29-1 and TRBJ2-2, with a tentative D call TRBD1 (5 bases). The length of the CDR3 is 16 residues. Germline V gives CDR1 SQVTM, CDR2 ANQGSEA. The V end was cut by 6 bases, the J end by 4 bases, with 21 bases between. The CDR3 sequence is CSVKIPRRASTGELFF. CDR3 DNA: TGCAGCGTGAAAATTCCCCGCAGGGCGTCCACCGGGGAGCTGTTTTTT.

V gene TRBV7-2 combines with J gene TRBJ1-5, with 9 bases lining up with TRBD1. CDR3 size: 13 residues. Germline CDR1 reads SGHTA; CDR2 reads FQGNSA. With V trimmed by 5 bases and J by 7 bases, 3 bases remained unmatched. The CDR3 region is CASSDGQGQPQHF. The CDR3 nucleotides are TGTGCCAGCAGCGACGGACAGGGGCAGCCCCAGCATTTT.

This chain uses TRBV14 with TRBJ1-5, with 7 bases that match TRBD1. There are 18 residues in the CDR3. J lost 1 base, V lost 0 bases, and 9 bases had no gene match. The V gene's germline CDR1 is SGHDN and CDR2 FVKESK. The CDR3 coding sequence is TGTGCCAGCAGCCAAGAGGGACCCGGGACAGCAAGCAATCAGCCCCAGCATTTT. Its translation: CASSQEGPGTASNQPQHF.

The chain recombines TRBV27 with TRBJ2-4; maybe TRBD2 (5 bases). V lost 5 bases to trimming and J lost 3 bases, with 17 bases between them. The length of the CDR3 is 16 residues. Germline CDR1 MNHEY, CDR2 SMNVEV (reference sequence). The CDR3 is CASSPSARAGKNIQYF. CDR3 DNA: TGTGCCAGCAGTCCCTCCGCGCGGGCTGGCAAAAACATTCAGTACTTC.